The 30 T cell receptor beta chains presented below share a single source sample, sequenced in a study of identical twins. One entry per CDR3 protein results from TCRdb running MiXCR on the 5' RACE reads. The sample records hundreds of thousands of distinct CDR3 sequences, about 7.3% being singletons. These records were also assigned to another study, of yellow fever vaccine responses in identical twins.

The sample consisted of memory (CD45RO+) T cells sorted from blood. The receptors originated from a woman between 18 and 29 years old in good health.

The rearrangement uses TRBV5-1 and TRBJ2-7; 9 bases are shared with TRBD1. The ends lost 4 bases at V and 3 bases at J; junction bases unmatched: 5. The germline CDR1 and CDR2 sequences are SGHRS and YFSETQ. This CDR3 region has 14 residues. CDR3 protein: CASSAGDRVYEQYF. CDR3 bases: TGCGCCAGCAGCGCTGGGGACAGGGTCTACGAGCAGTACTTC. Based on the CDR3 plus reference TRBV5-1 and TRBJ2-7, the full variable domain is KAGVTQTPRYLIKTRGQQVTLSCSPISGHRSVSWYQQTPGQGLQFLFEYFSETQRNKGNFPGRFSGRQFSNSRSEMNVSTLELGDSALYLCASSAGDRVYEQYFGPGTRLTVT.

The chain is built from TRBV12-3 or TRBV12-4 and TRBJ1-5; D gene uncertain. The CDR3 sequence is 15 residues long. V dropped 6 bases and J dropped 6 bases, with 18 bases sitting between them. CDR3 amino acids: CASSPSSRGGQPQHF. CDR3 DNA: TGTGCCAGCAGCCCCTCGTCTCGAGGCGGTCAGCCCCAGCATTTT.

This clonotype was detected only a few times. V is TRBV11-2 and J is TRBJ2-5; D is unresolved. This CDR3 has 16 amino acids. V shed 5 bases and J shed 1 base, with 17 bases lying between them. Germline CDR1 SGHAT, CDR2 FQNNGV. The CDR3 sequence is CASSPNPPGPQETQYF. CDR3 bases: TGTGCCAGCAGCCCAAACCCCCCCGGTCCCCAAGAGACCCAGTACTTC.

Many counts were recorded for this clonotype. This chain connects TRBV20-1 to TRBJ2-1; D is unresolved. Trimming removed 0 bases from V and 0 bases from J, with 9 bases in between. This CDR3 contains 15 residues. The germline CDR1 and CDR2 sequences are DFQATT and SNEGSKA (reference sequence). The CDR3 DNA follows: TGCAGTGCTAGAGATGTAGGAAGCTCCTACAATGAGCAGTTCTTC. Protein product: CSARDVGSSYNEQFF.

V is TRBV15 and J is TRBJ2-7; 8 nucleotides agree with TRBD1. J gave up 6 bases and V 0 bases, and 4 bases lay outside the gene matches. The CDR3 has 14 amino acids. Germline V gene sequence: CDR1 LNHNV, CDR2 YYDKDF (reference sequence). The CDR3 sequence is CATSRDLGQGEQYV. The CDR3 DNA is TGTGCCACCAGCAGAGATCTTGGACAGGGCGAGCAGTACGTC.

This chain links TRBV28 with TRBJ1-2; D is possibly TRBD1 (5 bases). CDR3 length: 16 residues. With 5 bases removed from V and 7 bases from J, the gap between germline ends came to 23 bases. The germline CDR1 and CDR2 sequences are MDHEN and SYDVKM. The CDR3 loop reads CASSPGGAGTARGYTF. For the CDR3, the DNA is TGTGCCAGCAGTCCAGGCGGGGCAGGGACTGCGCGTGGCTACACCTTC.

Written as DNA, the CDR3 is TGTGCCAGCAGGGGCACTGGGCGCACAGATACGCAGTATTTT. This translates into CASRGTGRTDTQYF. The chain has TRBV12-3 or TRBV12-4 and TRBJ2-3; no reliable D call. The V end was cut by 6 bases, the J end by 1 base, with 11 bases between. This CDR3 contains 14 residues.

This clonotype was seen only a few times. V and J are TRBV6-2 or TRBV6-3 and TRBJ1-2; D ambiguous. Germline V gene sequence: CDR1 MNHEY, CDR2 SVGEGT. The CDR3 spans 14 residues. V was cut by 2 bases and J by 4 bases, with 11 bases left in between. The CDR3 is CASSYTKGFYGYTF. CDR3 DNA: TGTGCCAGCAGTTACACTAAGGGATTCTATGGCTACACCTTC.

This clonotype has at least ten counts. The V gene is TRBV5-1, the J gene TRBJ2-3, with TRBD2 matching over 7 bases. Germline V gene data show CDR1 as SGHRS and CDR2 as YFSETQ. V lost 0 bases, J lost 3 bases, and 7 bases stayed unmatched. The CDR3 totals 16 residues. The CDR3 region is CASSLVTGGSTDTQYF. The CDR3 coding sequence is TGCGCCAGCAGCTTGGTCACCGGCGGGAGTACAGATACGCAGTATTTT. Filled out from reference TRBV5-1 and TRBJ2-3, the complete variable domain reads KAGVTQTPRYLIKTRGQQVTLSCSPISGHRSVSWYQQTPGQGLQFLFEYFSETQRNKGNFPGRFSGRQFSNSRSEMNVSTLELGDSALYLCASSLVTGGSTDTQYFGPGTRLTVL.

The chain combines TRBV20-1 with TRBJ2-2; no firm D call. The length of the CDR3 is 13 residues. Trimming pared 3 bases from V and 7 bases from J, leaving 12 bases between. The germline CDR1 and CDR2 sequences are DFQATT and SNEGSKA (reference sequence). The CDR3 reads CSARTNYVGELFF. CDR3 bases: TGCAGTGCTAGGACGAATTACGTCGGGGAGCTGTTTTTT.

This clonotype was detected a few times. The V gene is TRBV20-1, the J gene TRBJ2-7, with D tentatively TRBD1 (7 bases). V was cut by 5 bases and J by 5 bases, with 22 bases left in between. The CDR3 is made up of 15 amino acids. Per the germline V gene, CDR1 is DFQATT and CDR2 is SNEGSKA (reference sequence). The CDR3 nucleotides are TGCAGTGCTCCCGCCCCAAGGCAGGGGGGCCACGAGCAGTACTTC. This encodes CSAPAPRQGGHEQYF.

This clonotype was observed once. A much more abundant neighbour one base away suggests this may be a read error. The chain links TRBV7-9 to TRBJ2-1; weak D call: TRBD2 (5 bases). V lost 4 bases and J 9 bases, leaving 13 bases between the germline ends. The CDR3 runs 13 residues. Per the germline V gene, CDR1 is SEHNR and CDR2 is FQNEAQ (reference sequence). The CDR3 nucleotides read TGTGCCAGCAGCTCCGGGATTAGCAGTGAGCAGTTCTTC. This gives the protein CASSSGISSEQFF.

This rearrangement joins TRBV25-1 to TRBJ2-1; weak D call: TRBD1 (5 bases). The germline CDR1 and CDR2 sequences are MGHDK and SYGVNS. The CDR3 is 12 residues long. V was clipped by 3 bases and J by 8 bases, with 8 bases between them. Written as DNA, the CDR3 is TGTGCCAGCAGTGAGCAGGGTTATGAGCAGTTCTTC. Translated, it gives CASSEQGYEQFF.

This clonotype was found many times. The chain carries TRBV7-8 and TRBJ2-3; 12 positions agree with TRBD1. Germline CDR1 and CDR2: SGHVS and FQNEAQ. V shed 5 bases, J shed 8 bases, and the junction held 8 bases outside the gene matches. The CDR3 contains 15 residues. In nucleotides, the CDR3 is TGTGCCAGCAGCCCAGGGACAGGGGGCCGCGGTACGCAGTATTTT. Its translation is CASSPGTGGRGTQYF.

This clonotype was seen a handful of times. The gene calls are TRBV6-1 and TRBJ1-4; 8 nucleotides align to TRBD1. V was pared by 6 bases and J by 7 bases, with 7 bases of the junction left unmatched. The CDR3 loop spans 14 amino acids. Germline CDR1 and CDR2: MNHNS and SASEGT. The CDR3 loop reads CASRPGQGREKLFF. CDR3 DNA sequence: TGTGCCAGCAGACCTGGACAGGGCCGTGAAAAACTGTTTTTT.

This clonotype showed up just a few times. The chain has TRBV19 and TRBJ2-7; 7 bases agree with TRBD1. The length of the CDR3 is 15 residues. Unmatched junction bases numbered 14, after V lost 3 bases and J lost 9 bases. Germline V CDR1 and CDR2: LNHDA, SQIVND (reference sequence). The CDR3 sequence is CASSIPATGAVGQYF. The CDR3 DNA sequence: TGTGCCAGTAGTATTCCCGCCACAGGGGCGGTTGGGCAGTACTTC.

The rearrangement uses TRBV12-5 and TRBJ2-5, with D maybe TRBD2 (6 bases). In germline, CDR1 is LGHNT, CDR2 FRNRAP. Trimming stripped 9 bases from V and 4 bases from J, with 12 bases between. The CDR3 totals 12 residues. CDR3 protein: CASLGGGETQYF. The CDR3, as DNA: TGTGCTAGCCTGGGGGGAGGAGAGACCCAGTACTTC.

In the case of this clonotype: Germline and junction disagree at one end, which may indicate a read error. V usage is TRBV4-1 and J usage is TRBJ2-5; D gene unclear. CDR1 and CDR2 (germline): MGHRA, YSYEKL. The CDR3 contains 13 residues. The CDR3 sequence is CASSQVQVETKYF. The CDR3 nucleotides are TGCGCCAGCAGCCAAGTTCAGGTGGAGACCAAGTACTTC.

In its sample, this clonotype was seen many times. The rearrangement uses TRBV12-3 or TRBV12-4 and TRBJ2-2, with D possibly TRBD2 on 6 matching bases. V gave up 3 bases and J gave up 2 bases, with 10 bases separating them. CDR3 length: 15 residues. The CDR3 spells CASSLRGPNTGELFF. The CDR3 DNA is TGTGCCAGCAGTTTGCGGGGTCCTAACACCGGGGAGCTGTTTTTT.

V usage is TRBV24-1 and J usage is TRBJ2-3; D could derive from TRBD1 or TRBD2 (5 bases each). V gave up 5 bases and J gave up 0 bases, with 17 bases separating them. The CDR3 has 17 amino acids. The V gene's germline CDR1 is KGHDR and CDR2 SFDVKD. The CDR3 sequence is CATSGGRGTASTDTQYF. In DNA form, the CDR3 reads TGTGCCACCAGTGGTGGGCGTGGGACCGCTAGCACAGATACGCAGTATTTT.

This clonotype was observed a single time. The chain recombines TRBV19 with TRBJ2-5; the match to TRBD1 covers 9 bases. V dropped 3 bases and J dropped 5; count of bases not matched to a gene: 10. The length of the CDR3 is 16 residues. Germline V CDR1 and CDR2: LNHDA, SQIVND (reference sequence). The CDR3 coding sequence is TGTGCCAGTAGTATCGCCGGGACAGGGAGGAAGGAGACCCAGTACTTC. Its translation is CASSIAGTGRKETQYF.

The CDR3 DNA reads as TGCAGTGCTGCACGGGAAATGAACACTGAAGCTTTCTTT. Translation gives CSAAREMNTEAFF. J is TRBJ1-1 and V is TRBV20-1, with unresolved D. Looked up from germline, CDR1 is DFQATT and CDR2 is SNEGSKA (reference sequence). Trimming removed 5 bases at V and 0 bases at J, with 10 bases between. This CDR3 contains 13 residues.

Many counts were recorded for this clonotype. The V and J genes are TRBV20-1 and TRBJ1-4; D ambiguous. The CDR3 totals 14 residues. Germline-derived CDR1 and CDR2 are DFQATT and SNEGSKA (reference sequence). V was shortened by 3 bases and J by 0 bases, with 8 bases between the two germline ends. The CDR3 loop reads CSASRAATNEKLFF. DNA for the CDR3: TGCAGTGCTAGTAGGGCAGCAACTAATGAAAAACTGTTTTTT.

A few counts support this clonotype. This rearrangement joins TRBV11-1 to TRBJ2-1, with 9 bases identical to TRBD2. Unmatched junction bases numbered 7, after V lost 3 bases and J lost 10 bases. The CDR3 spans 14 residues. Germline V lookup: CDR1 SGHAT, CDR2 FQDESV (reference sequence). CDR3 amino acids: CASSFRTSESEQFF. CDR3 coding DNA: TGTGCCAGCAGCTTCAGGACTAGCGAGTCAGAGCAGTTCTTC.

This clonotype showed up many times. The chain joins TRBV20-1 to TRBJ2-5; D may be TRBD2 (5 bases). CDR1 DFQATT and CDR2 SNEGSKA come from the germline V gene (reference sequence). This CDR3 is 12 amino acids long. The V and J ends lost 7 bases and 3 bases respectively, with 12 bases between them. As DNA, the CDR3 is TGCAGTGTCCATGGACTCAAAGAGACCCAGTACTTC. Encoded protein: CSVHGLKETQYF.

The chain uses TRBV6-5 and TRBJ2-1; D possibly corresponds to TRBD1 (5 bases). Germline V gene sequence: CDR1 MNHEY, CDR2 SVGAGI. The CDR3 is made up of 15 amino acids. Trimming pared 2 bases from V and 9 bases from J, leaving 17 bases between. Here the CDR3 reads CASSYGTGELGEQFF. In nucleotides, the CDR3 is TGTGCCAGCAGTTACGGCACAGGCGAGCTAGGTGAGCAGTTCTTC.

The chain joins TRBV11-2 to TRBJ1-2, with D unresolved. V lost 5 bases to trimming and J lost 7 bases, with 20 bases between them. CDR3 length: 15 amino acids. CDR1 is SGHAT, CDR2 FQNNGV, per germline. The DNA for the CDR3 is TGTGCCAGCAGCCGAGCCCCTCGTGGATGGTCTGGCTACACCTTC. This encodes CASSRAPRGWSGYTF.

This clonotype turned up a few times. CDR3 region: CASSYDETQYF. The CDR3 nucleotides read TGTGCCAGCAGTTACGACGAGACCCAGTACTTC. The chain links TRBV6-5 to TRBJ2-5; D call uncertain. The V and J ends lost 2 bases and 5 bases respectively, with 3 bases between them. The CDR3 is 11 residues long. CDR1 MNHEY and CDR2 SVGAGI come from the germline V gene.

The chain joins TRBV10-3 to TRBJ2-6; 7 nucleotides line up with TRBD2. The ends lost 1 base at V and 2 bases at J; junction bases unmatched: 2. CDR1 ENHRY and CDR2 SYGVKD come from the germline V gene. The CDR3 spans 16 residues. Written as DNA, the CDR3 is TGTGCCATCAGTGAGTTGGGAGGGGCTGGGGCCAACGTCCTGACTTTC. Its translation: CAISELGGAGANVLTF.

The chain recombines TRBV6-5 with TRBJ1-4; tentatively, D is TRBD1 (6 bases). From germline, CDR1 is MNHEY and CDR2 SVGAGI. The ends were cut back, 2 bases at V and 8 bases at J, with 15 bases in the middle. The CDR3 totals 15 residues. For the CDR3, the DNA is TGTGCCAGCAGTTACATATCAGGGGCCGAAGAAAAACTGTTTTTT. It codes for CASSYISGAEEKLFF.